Below are 25 T cell receptor beta chains sequenced from a single sample in a study of blood T cell repertoires in COVID-19 (dated by TCRdb to about 2020). The library was made by the immunoSEQ multiplex PCR assay. The table was pulled from immuneACCESS by TCRdb, which kept in-frame rearrangements only. Such tables lose some clones; where checked, under half of the loss comes from unresolved V genes, and the rest has no known cause. The sample table records 110,000 or so clones; over 65% of these occur just once. 18% of the sample is in the top ten clones. Input material: peripheral blood. Receptor source: a woman in her fifties or sixties with acute or convalescent COVID-19.

This clone was detected only once. The chain employs TRBV6-5 and TRBJ1-6; perhaps TRBD1 as D (6 bases). Trimming removed 1 base from V and 7 bases from J, with 8 bases in between. This CDR3 region has 14 residues. The germline CDR1 and CDR2 sequences are MNHEY and SVGAGI. The DNA for the CDR3 is TGTGCCAGCAGTTACTTCCAGGGGAATTCACCCCTCCACTTT. It encodes CASSYFQGNSPLHF.

The J gene is TRBJ2-7, the V gene TRBV11-3, with D maybe TRBD2 (6 bases). Trimming cost V 5 bases and J 2 bases, with 13 bases left between them. Germline V gene sequence: CDR1 SGHNT, CDR2 YENEEA. This CDR3 comprises 14 residues. The CDR3 DNA reads as TGTGCCAGCAGCCCCCGGGACTCAACCTACGAGCAGTACTTC. Protein: CASSPRDSTYEQYF.

The rearrangement joins TRBV19 to TRBJ1-2, with a tentative D call TRBD1 (6 bases). There are 15 residues in the CDR3. Trimming cost V 6 bases and J 3 bases, with 17 bases left between them. CDR1 LNHDA and CDR2 SQIVND come from the germline V gene (reference sequence). The CDR3 nucleotides read TGTGCCAGTAGGGAAACAGGGCCCGGGGACTATGGCTACACCTTC. Its translation: CASRETGPGDYGYTF.

The chain recombines TRBV11-2 with TRBJ2-3; weak D call: TRBD2 (5 bases). The length of the CDR3 is 13 residues. V shed 3 bases and J shed 3 bases, with 7 bases lying between them. In germline, CDR1 is SGHAT, CDR2 FQNNGV. The CDR3: CASSFRETDTQYF. The CDR3 DNA is TGTGCCAGCAGCTTTCGGGAAACAGATACGCAGTATTTT.

The chain is built from TRBV18 and TRBJ1-1; possibly TRBD1 for D (5 bases). Trimming took off 6 bases at V and 7 bases at J, with 12 bases between the two ends. Germline lookup yields CDR1 KGHSH and CDR2 LQKENI. There are 12 residues in the CDR3. The CDR3 protein is CASSRTPDEAFF. Here the CDR3 DNA reads TGTGCCAGCTCGCGGACACCTGATGAAGCTTTCTTT.

The V gene is TRBV18, the J gene TRBJ1-5; 9 nucleotides align to TRBD1. The germline V gene encodes CDR1 KGHSH and CDR2 LQKENI. Germline trimming cut 3 bases from V and 7 bases from J; bases unmatched to any gene: 4. The CDR3 runs to 14 residues. The CDR3 region is CASSPGQGNQPQHF. The CDR3 nucleotides read TGTGCCAGCTCACCGGGACAGGGAAACCAGCCCCAGCATTTT.

The chain couples TRBV3-1 (or the pseudogene TRBV3-2) to TRBJ1-6; D not resolved. With 4 bases removed from V and 8 bases from J, the gap between germline ends came to 12 bases. The CDR3 is 14 amino acids. Germline V gene data show CDR1 as LGHDT and CDR2 as YNNKEL (reference sequence). The CDR3 DNA follows: TGTGCCAGCAGCCGTCTCCGTGGAGATTCACCCCTCCACTTT. Encoded protein: CASSRLRGDSPLHF.

The chain joins TRBV28 to TRBJ1-2; 9 nucleotides align to TRBD1. With 5 bases clipped from V and 4 bases from J, the junction kept 5 bases outside the gene matches. Per the germline V gene, CDR1 is MDHEN and CDR2 is SYDVKM. CDR3 size: 14 residues. CDR3 sequence: CASSQGQGGYGYTF. The CDR3 DNA follows: TGTGCCAGCAGTCAGGGACAGGGAGGCTATGGCTACACCTTC.

The chain has TRBV7-2 and TRBJ2-5; no definite D call. The CDR3 totals 15 residues. Per the germline V gene, CDR1 is SGHTA and CDR2 is FQGNSA. Trimming took 5 bases from V and 5 from J, leaving 18 bases between them. The CDR3 nucleotides are TGTGCCAGCAGCCCTTTGTCCAGTCTTTCGGAGACCCAGTACTTC. Protein product: CASSPLSSLSETQYF.

This clone was found a few times. This chain uses TRBV6-2 or TRBV6-3 with TRBJ1-1; possible D gene TRBD1, 6 bases. The length of the CDR3 is 15 residues. In germline, CDR1 is MNHEY, CDR2 SVGEGT. V gave up 2 bases and J gave up 8 bases, with 18 bases separating them. The DNA for the CDR3 is TGTGCCAGCAGTTACCCCATGTTGCGGGGGGCAGAAGCTTTCTTT. Translating it yields CASSYPMLRGAEAFF.

The gene calls are TRBV11-2 and TRBJ2-7; perhaps TRBD2 as D (5 bases). CDR3 size: 14 residues. Per the germline V gene, CDR1 is SGHAT and CDR2 is FQNNGV. V lost 4 bases and J 4 bases, leaving 14 bases between the germline ends. CDR3 nucleotides: TGTGCCAGCAGCTCTCCCCGCCGGGGTTACGAGCAGTACTTC. It encodes CASSSPRRGYEQYF. The full variable domain, completed using reference TRBV11-2 and TRBJ2-7, is EAGVAQSPRYKIIEKRQSVAFWCNPISGHATLYWYQQILGQGPKLLIQFQNNGVVDDSQLPKDRFSAERLKGVDSTLKIQPAKLEDSAVYLCASSSPRRGYEQYFGPGTRLTVT.

J is TRBJ2-5 and V is TRBV7-2; 9 bases align to TRBD2. Germline V gives CDR1 SGHTA, CDR2 FQGNSA. The CDR3 consists of 13 residues. After removal of 8 bases from V and 4 bases from J, the junction contained 5 bases not matched to a gene. The DNA of the CDR3 is TGTGCCAGCCGCCGCGGGGGGGGAGAGACCCAGTACTTC. Its translation: CASRRGGGETQYF.

The V call is TRBV5-4, the J call TRBJ2-3; no clear D gene. The germline CDR1 and CDR2 sequences are SGHNT and YYREEE (reference sequence). V lost 0 bases to trimming and J lost 1 base, with 3 bases between them. The CDR3 runs 13 residues. This chain's CDR3 is CASSLVGTDTQYF. The CDR3 DNA reads as TGTGCCAGCAGCTTGGTCGGCACAGATACGCAGTATTTT.

The chain couples TRBV3-1 (or the pseudogene TRBV3-2) to TRBJ1-2; TRBD1 aligns across 9 bases. V was clipped by 4 bases and J by 8 bases; unmatched bases: 5. CDR1 and CDR2 (germline): LGHDT, YNNKEL (reference sequence). The CDR3 runs 13 residues. The CDR3 DNA is TGTGCCAGCAGCCGTCGGGACAGGGAAGGCTACACCTTC. It encodes CASSRRDREGYTF.

This clone appeared a few times. The chain uses TRBV19 and TRBJ1-2; maybe TRBD1 (6 bases). Trimming removed 7 bases at V and 8 bases at J, with 17 bases between. The CDR3 totals 13 residues. Per germline, CDR1 LNHDA and CDR2 SQIVND (reference sequence). The CDR3 sequence is CASTTGGANGYTF. CDR3 in DNA: TGTGCCAGTACCACGGGGGGGGCGAACGGCTACACCTTC.

This clone came up a few times. This chain connects TRBV7-3 to TRBJ2-1; a weak D match, TRBD2 (6 bases). In germline, CDR1 is SGHTA, CDR2 FQGTGA. The CDR3 totals 15 residues. V was shortened by 5 bases and J by 3 bases, with 14 bases between the two germline ends. Here the CDR3 reads CASSISGSLYNEQFF. CDR3 DNA: TGTGCCAGCAGCATTAGCGGCTCCCTCTACAATGAGCAGTTCTTC.

The chain joins TRBV10-2 to TRBJ1-1, with TRBD1 matching 7 bases. This CDR3 is built from 13 residues. J lost 7 bases, V lost 4 bases, and 6 bases had no gene match. Germline lookup yields CDR1 WSHSY and CDR2 SAAADI. The CDR3 loop reads CASSVPGQSEAFF. DNA for the CDR3: TGCGCCAGCAGTGTACCGGGACAGAGTGAAGCTTTCTTT.

The CDR3 is CASSRETSGGAETQYF. In nucleotides, the CDR3 is TGTGCCAGCAGCCGGGAGACTAGCGGGGGGGCGGAGACCCAGTACTTC. The chain recombines TRBV3-1 (or the pseudogene TRBV3-2) with TRBJ2-5, with 14 bases fitting TRBD2. Germline CDR1 is LGHDT and CDR2 is YNNKEL (reference sequence). The CDR3 spans 16 residues. The J segment lost 5 bases and the V segment lost 4 bases, leaving 6 bases of the junction unmatched.

The rearrangement uses TRBV5-5 and TRBJ2-1; 8 bases map to TRBD1. The junction had 0 bases not matched to a gene; V was cut back by 2 bases and J by 8 bases. The CDR3 runs to 12 residues. In germline, CDR1 is SGHKS, CDR2 YYEKEE (reference sequence). The CDR3 reads CASSLQGDEQFF. CDR3 coding DNA: TGTGCCAGCAGCTTACAGGGGGATGAGCAGTTCTTC.

This sequence joins TRBV4-1 and TRBJ2-1, with unresolved D. The CDR3 has 12 amino acids. Trimming took 2 bases from V and 7 from J, leaving 6 bases between them. The germline CDR1 and CDR2 sequences are MGHRA and YSYEKL. The CDR3 nucleotides read TGCGCCAGCAGCCAAAGCTGGAATGAGCAGTTCTTC. It translates to CASSQSWNEQFF.

V usage is TRBV11-2 and J usage is TRBJ1-2; 8 bases align to TRBD1. This CDR3 region has 15 residues. Trimming cost V 0 bases and J 6 bases; bases outside gene matches: 6. The germline V gene has CDR1 SGHAT and CDR2 FQNNGV. For the CDR3, the DNA is TGTGCCAGCAGCTTAGAAGACAGGGGATTTGATGGCTACACCTTC. Translating gives CASSLEDRGFDGYTF. The full variable domain, completed using reference TRBV11-2 and TRBJ1-2, is EAGVAQSPRYKIIEKRQSVAFWCNPISGHATLYWYQQILGQGPKLLIQFQNNGVVDDSQLPKDRFSAERLKGVDSTLKIQPAKLEDSAVYLCASSLEDRGFDGYTFGSGTRLTVV.

This chain joins TRBV5-1 and TRBJ2-7, with 8 bases aligning to TRBD1. In germline, CDR1 is SGHRS, CDR2 YFSETQ. There are 16 residues in the CDR3. With V trimmed by 4 bases and J by 1 base, 10 bases remained unmatched. This chain's CDR3 is CASSATPRDRSYEQYF. The DNA of the CDR3 is TGCGCCAGCAGCGCGACGCCCCGGGACAGGTCCTACGAGCAGTACTTC.

This sequence joins TRBV7-9 and TRBJ2-1; D not resolved. V lost 3 bases and J lost 6, with 3 bases in between. The CDR3 is made up of 11 amino acids. The germline CDR1 and CDR2 sequences are SEHNR and FQNEAQ (reference sequence). CDR3 in amino acids: CASSFSNEQFF. The CDR3 bases are TGTGCCAGCAGCTTTAGCAATGAGCAGTTCTTC.

The rearrangement links TRBV11-3 to TRBJ2-3; maybe TRBD2 (7 bases). CDR3 length equals 16 residues. V lost 5 bases, J lost 3 bases, and 18 bases lay in between. CDR1 and CDR2 (germline): SGHNT, YENEEA. CDR3 in amino acids: CASSLSRGGVTDTQYF. The CDR3 DNA sequence: TGTGCCAGCAGCCTCTCACGCGGGGGCGTTACAGATACGCAGTATTTT.

Here the CDR3 reads CASSQQGGMPQHF. CDR3 coding DNA: TGCGCCAGCAGCCAACAGGGGGGAATGCCCCAGCATTTT. This sequence joins TRBV4-3 and TRBJ1-5, with TRBD1 matching over 7 bases. The CDR3 totals 13 residues. The junction had 4 bases not matched to a gene; V was cut back by 2 bases and J by 9 bases. Germline loops: CDR1 LGHNA, CDR2 YSLEER.